This T cell receptor beta chain appears in the sequencing data of a study of blood T cell repertoires in COVID-19. J gave up 3 bases and V 5 bases, and 3 bases lay outside the gene matches. CDR3 length: 13 residues. Germline V gene lookup returns CDR1 MNHNY and CDR2 SVGAGI (reference sequence). Assay: immunoSEQ multiplex PCR; the TCRdb copy retains only in-frame clones and omits some. The profile shows 120,000 to 150,000 clones, about 80% of them singletons. This clone was counted a few times. A much larger clonotype is one base distant, so this may be a read error. The receptor comes from a woman older than 75 in a cohort sampled during active or convalescent COVID-19. The chain carries TRBV6-6 and TRBJ1-2; 7 bases are a match to TRBD1. Sequenced: peripheral blood. Here the CDR3 DNA reads TGTGCCAGCAGTCCTACAGGGGACTATGGCTACACCTTC. It specifies CASSPTGDYGYTF.